Below, 30 T cell receptor beta chains from the same sample are listed, as sequenced in a study of T cell changes during pregnancy in multiple sclerosis. Libraries were prepared by immunoSEQ multiplex PCR; TCRdb keeps only in-frame clonotypes and omits some of them. The repertoire holds just over 60,000 clones, roughly 90% seen once, with about 2.7% in the top ten. Sequenced material: peripheral blood, taken in the second trimester of pregnancy. The receptors were sampled from a female donor in good health, enrolled as a control in a pregnancy study.

This clone has only one observation. V gene TRBV5-1 combines with J gene TRBJ2-1; maybe TRBD2 (5 bases). Trimming removed 0 bases from V and 6 bases from J, with 22 bases in between. The CDR3 is 18 amino acids. Germline loops: CDR1 SGHRS, CDR2 YFSETQ. The CDR3 DNA is TGCGCCAGCAGCTTGGGGCTAGCCTGGGCGCTAACCCCCAATGAGCAGTTCTTC. The encoded protein is CASSLGLAWALTPNEQFF.

This chain connects TRBV5-6 to TRBJ2-1; a possible D gene is TRBD2 (7 bases). The CDR3 spans 18 residues. Trimming removed 4 bases at V and 3 bases at J, with 23 bases between. CDR1 is SGHDT and CDR2 is YYEEEE in the germline V gene. The CDR3 is CASSLVPGGGAFYNEQFF. The CDR3 nucleotides are TGTGCCAGCAGCCTAGTTCCAGGAGGGGGGGCTTTCTACAATGAGCAGTTCTTC.

J is TRBJ1-5 and V is TRBV28; D may be TRBD1 (6 bases). Germline CDR1 and CDR2: MDHEN and SYDVKM. Trimming took off 2 bases at V and 1 base at J, with 18 bases between the two ends. There are 18 residues in the CDR3. The CDR3 loop reads CASSLGMGAWESNQPQHF. The CDR3 DNA reads as TGTGCCAGCAGTTTAGGGATGGGGGCGTGGGAAAGCAATCAGCCCCAGCATTTT. The whole variable domain, filled in from reference TRBV28 and TRBJ1-5, reads DVKVTQSSRYLVKRTGEKVFLECVQDMDHENMFWYRQDPGLGLRLIYFSYDVKMKEKGDIPEGYSVSREKKERFSLILESASTNQTSMYLCASSLGMGAWESNQPQHFGDGTRLSIL.

A single count supports this clone. V is TRBV29-1 and J is TRBJ1-5; 7 nucleotides agree with TRBD1. Germline V gives CDR1 SQVTM, CDR2 ANQGSEA. The V and J ends lost 6 bases and 1 base, in that order; junction bases with no gene match: 12. This CDR3 is 16 amino acids long. CDR3 residues: CSVPAGGGGSNQPQHF. The CDR3 coding sequence is TGCAGCGTCCCAGCAGGGGGAGGTGGAAGCAATCAGCCCCAGCATTTT.

V and J are TRBV6-5 and TRBJ2-5; D remains ambiguous. The CDR3 runs 14 residues. The germline gives CDR1 MNHEY, CDR2 SVGAGI. Trimming took 2 bases from V and 2 from J, leaving 9 bases between them. This chain's CDR3 is CASSYAAGQETQYF. CDR3 nucleotides: TGTGCCAGCAGTTACGCGGCCGGACAAGAGACCCAGTACTTC.

The chain recombines TRBV28 with TRBJ1-3, with 8 bases that match TRBD1. The CDR3 totals 16 residues. Germline V CDR1 and CDR2: MDHEN, SYDVKM. Trimming at V came to 3 bases and at J to 0 bases, leaving 4 bases not matched to a gene. CDR3 in DNA: TGTGCCAGCAGTTTGGGGACAGGCCACTCTGGAAACACCATATATTTT. Residues: CASSLGTGHSGNTIYF.

The genes are TRBV27 and TRBJ1-1; perhaps TRBD1 as D (5 bases). The CDR3 runs 12 residues. Germline loops: CDR1 MNHEY, CDR2 SMNVEV (reference sequence). The germline V and J ends were trimmed by 8 bases and 6 bases, with 13 bases remaining between them. For the CDR3, the DNA is TGTGCCAGCTGGGGCGTCTTCTCTGAAGCTTTCTTT. It is translated as CASWGVFSEAFF.

The CDR3 reads CASSPGWVETQYF. DNA for the CDR3: TGTGCCAGCAGCCCCGGGTGGGTAGAGACCCAGTACTTC. V is TRBV7-6 and J is TRBJ2-5, with D hard to call. The CDR3 consists of 13 residues. The V and J ends lost 5 bases and 4 bases respectively, with 11 bases between them. Per germline, CDR1 SGHVS and CDR2 FNYEAQ.

This chain links TRBV10-3 with TRBJ1-4, with D tentatively TRBD1 (5 bases). Trimming took off 11 bases at V and 3 bases at J, with 10 bases between the two ends. CDR3 length: 12 amino acids. Looked up from germline, CDR1 is ENHRY and CDR2 is SYGVKD. CDR3 nucleotide sequence: TGTGCCTCGCAGGGTTCTAATGAAAAACTGTTTTTT. It encodes CASQGSNEKLFF.

V is TRBV7-2 and J is TRBJ1-5; 7 bases line up with TRBD1. CDR1 is SGHTA, CDR2 FQGNSA, per germline. Trimming at V came to 5 bases and at J to 6 bases, leaving 4 bases not matched to a gene. The CDR3 runs 13 residues. In DNA form, the CDR3 reads TGTGCCAGCAGCCTAACAGGGGTTCAGCCCCAGCATTTT. Translation gives CASSLTGVQPQHF.

The rearrangement links TRBV7-3 to TRBJ2-1; 8 bases agree with TRBD2. V shed 5 bases and J 2 bases; nucleotides not matched to a gene: 2. The length of the CDR3 is 14 residues. The germline CDR1 and CDR2 sequences are SGHTA and FQGTGA. Here the CDR3 DNA reads TGTGCCAGCAGCCATAGCGGGGCCTACAATGAGCAGTTCTTC. Translation gives CASSHSGAYNEQFF.

The V and J genes are TRBV18 and TRBJ2-5; the D gene is possibly TRBD2 (6 bases). CDR1 and CDR2 (germline): KGHSH, LQKENI. This CDR3 comprises 13 residues. Trimming pared 8 bases from V and 3 bases from J, leaving 13 bases between. The CDR3 bases are TGTGCCAGCCAGGGAGGAGGAAAAGAGACCCAGTACTTC. Translation: CASQGGGKETQYF.

The chain uses TRBV5-1 and TRBJ1-4; 12 nucleotides line up with TRBD1. CDR3 size: 16 residues. V lost 4 bases to trimming and J lost 8 bases; unmatched junction nucleotides: 9. Germline V CDR1 and CDR2: SGHRS, YFSETQ. CDR3 sequence reads: CASSTRDRGLWEKLFF. CDR3 bases: TGCGCCAGCAGCACCCGGGACAGGGGGCTCTGGGAAAAACTGTTTTTT.

The V and J genes are TRBV28 and TRBJ1-5; the match to TRBD1 covers 7 bases. The germline gives CDR1 MDHEN, CDR2 SYDVKM. V lost 6 bases and J lost 4; bases outside the gene matches: 15. The CDR3 totals 17 residues. CDR3 protein: CASSYIPGQSSNQPQHF. Here the CDR3 DNA reads TGTGCCAGCAGCTACATTCCGGGACAGTCTAGTAATCAGCCCCAGCATTTT.

This clone was picked up a small number of times. This sequence joins TRBV4-1 and TRBJ2-1, with D possibly being TRBD2 (5 bases). V lost 3 bases and J 2 bases, leaving 14 bases between the germline ends. The CDR3 runs to 16 residues. The germline V gene encodes CDR1 MGHRA and CDR2 YSYEKL. CDR3 DNA: TGCGCCAGCAGCCATCCAGCGGTACTAGCCTACAATGAGCAGTTCTTC. It yields the protein CASSHPAVLAYNEQFF.

The chain uses TRBV6-5 and TRBJ2-5; no definite D call. The J call is uncertain, as TRBJ2-7 better fits the DNA end. The CDR3 consists of 15 residues. Germline-derived CDR1 and CDR2 are MNHEY and SVGAGI. CDR3 coding DNA: TGTGCCAGCAGACCCTCGACTGCCGTACATTTCGAGCAGTACTTC. Translation gives CASRPSTAVHFEQYF.

The chain employs TRBV19 and TRBJ2-1; 8 bases are shared with TRBD1. The CDR3 consists of 15 residues. Germline CDR1 LNHDA, CDR2 SQIVND (reference sequence). Trimming cost V 6 bases and J 0 bases; bases outside gene matches: 4. The CDR3 DNA reads as TGTGCCAGTAGGCGGACAGGGAACTCCTACAATGAGCAGTTCTTC. It codes for CASRRTGNSYNEQFF.

The chain combines TRBV2 with TRBJ2-1; 9 bases are a match to TRBD2. The germline CDR1 and CDR2 sequences are SNHLY and FYNNEI. The CDR3 consists of 16 residues. With V trimmed by 6 bases and J by 3 bases, 9 bases remained unmatched. DNA of the CDR3: TGTGCCAGCAGGGAAAGACTAGCGGTGATCTACAATGAGCAGTTCTTC. Translated: CASRERLAVIYNEQFF.

V gene TRBV11-2 combines with J gene TRBJ2-3; 10 bases are shared with TRBD2. Germline V gene data show CDR1 as SGHAT and CDR2 as FQNNGV. V trimming: 3 bases; J trimming: 0 bases; junction bases outside the gene matches: 12. The CDR3 sequence is 19 residues long. The CDR3 nucleotides are TGTGCCAGCAGCTTGGGCACCTGGACTAGCGGCTCTAGCACAGATACGCAGTATTTT. Translated: CASSLGTWTSGSSTDTQYF.

The chain is built from TRBV20-1 and TRBJ1-1, with D perhaps matching TRBD1 (6 bases). The CDR3 extends over 10 amino acids. Germline CDR1 DFQATT, CDR2 SNEGSKA (reference sequence). Trimming left V 6 bases short and J 11 bases short, with 13 bases between. The CDR3 loop is CSARGAGAFF. Here the CDR3 DNA reads TGCAGTGCGCGGGGGGCGGGGGCTTTCTTT.

The chain joins TRBV19 to TRBJ1-5, with 9 bases fitting TRBD1. J lost 4 bases, V lost 8 bases, and 9 bases had no gene match. CDR1 is LNHDA, CDR2 SQIVND, per germline (reference sequence). This CDR3 comprises 15 residues. For the CDR3, the DNA is TGTGCCAGTGCAACGGGGACAGGGCCGAATCAGCCCCAGCATTTT. Translation gives CASATGTGPNQPQHF. The variable domain in full, with the rest retrieved from reference TRBV19 and TRBJ1-5, is DGGITQSPKYLFRKEGQNVTLSCEQNLNHDAMYWYRQDPGQGLRLIYYSQIVNDFQKGDIAEGYSVSREKKESFPLTVTSAQKNPTAFYLCASATGTGPNQPQHFGDGTRLSIL.

J is TRBJ1-4 and V is TRBV4-1; the D gene is possibly TRBD1 (6 bases). V was clipped by 5 bases and J by 0 bases, with 19 bases between them. Per germline, CDR1 MGHRA and CDR2 YSYEKL. This CDR3 comprises 18 residues. CDR3 sequence: CASSSQGGEPATNEKLFF. In nucleotides, the CDR3 is TGCGCCAGCAGCTCACAGGGTGGGGAGCCTGCAACTAATGAAAAACTGTTTTTT.

The CDR3 nucleotides are TGTGCCAGCAGGCCCCTCGGACAGATAAACTATGGCTACACCTTC. Amino acid sequence: CASRPLGQINYGYTF. This chain joins TRBV6-1 and TRBJ1-2, with a possible D match to TRBD1 (6 bases). This CDR3 region has 15 residues. In germline, CDR1 is MNHNS, CDR2 SASEGT. V lost 6 bases and J lost 2, with 16 bases in between.

V and J are TRBV18 and TRBJ1-3; 7 bases match TRBD1. CDR1 and CDR2 from the germline V gene are KGHSH and LQKENI. V was pared by 6 bases and J by 0 bases, with 11 bases of the junction left unmatched. This CDR3 comprises 17 residues. CDR3 amino acids: CASSRRGAGGSGNTIYF. DNA of the CDR3: TGTGCCAGCTCCCGACGTGGTGCAGGGGGCTCTGGAAACACCATATATTTT. The full variable domain, rest sourced from reference TRBV18 and TRBJ1-3, is NAGVMQNPRHLVRRRGQEARLRCSPMKGHSHVYWYRQLPEEGLKFMVYLQKENIIDESGMPKERFSAEFPKEGPSILRIQQVVRGDSAAYFCASSRRGAGGSGNTIYFGEGSWLTVV.

The V and J genes are TRBV7-9 and TRBJ2-3; TRBD2 might be the D (5 bases). Germline V gives CDR1 SEHNR, CDR2 FQNEAQ (reference sequence). The CDR3 totals 16 residues. V was shortened by 1 base and J by 8 bases, with 19 bases between the two germline ends. The CDR3 sequence is CASSLGFSGPGSTQYF. For the CDR3, the DNA is TGTGCCAGCAGCTTAGGGTTCTCGGGTCCGGGAAGTACGCAGTATTTT.

The chain joins TRBV6-4 to TRBJ2-1, with TRBD2 matching over 14 bases. Germline V gene lookup returns CDR1 MRHNA and CDR2 SNTAGT. V lost 4 bases to trimming and J lost 9 bases; unmatched junction nucleotides: 5. This CDR3 has 15 amino acids. The CDR3 bases are TGTGCCAGCAGTGCCGGGACTAGCGGGGGTAGTGAGCAGTTCTTC. This codes for CASSAGTSGGSEQFF.

The chain combines TRBV15 with TRBJ1-2, with D possibly being TRBD1 (6 bases). This CDR3 is built from 14 residues. The V and J ends lost 3 bases and 1 base respectively, with 9 bases between them. The germline V gene encodes CDR1 LNHNV and CDR2 YYDKDF (reference sequence). The CDR3 spells CATSRDSHNYGYTF. CDR3 nucleotides: TGTGCCACCAGCAGGGACAGCCATAACTATGGCTACACCTTC.

The genes are TRBV28 and TRBJ2-1; D remains unclear. Deletions cut 5 bases from V and 2 bases from J, with 16 bases between. This CDR3 spans 16 amino acids. The germline V gene has CDR1 MDHEN and CDR2 SYDVKM. CDR3 coding DNA: TGTGCCAGCAGTCCCTCATTCGGCGGCGCCTACAATGAGCAGTTCTTC. It specifies CASSPSFGGAYNEQFF.

V is TRBV6-6 and J is TRBJ2-7; TRBD1 is a possible D gene (5 bases). In germline, CDR1 is MNHNY, CDR2 SVGAGI (reference sequence). CDR3 length: 13 residues. The V end lost 7 bases, the J end lost 0 bases, and 10 bases lay between the germline ends. The CDR3 DNA reads as TGTGCCAGCAATAACAGGAGCTCCTACGAGCAGTACTTC. It is translated as CASNNRSSYEQYF.

The chain couples TRBV19 to TRBJ2-7, with 12 nucleotides matching TRBD2. The germline V gene encodes CDR1 LNHDA and CDR2 SQIVND (reference sequence). The length of the CDR3 is 16 residues. V dropped 4 bases and J dropped 0; count of bases not matched to a gene: 4. CDR3 loop: CASSKTSGGSSYEQYF. CDR3 DNA: TGTGCCAGTAGTAAAACTAGCGGGGGGAGCTCCTACGAGCAGTACTTC.